The 29 T cell receptor beta chains presented below share a single source sample, sequenced in a study of T cells in Graves' hyperthyroidism and ophthalmopathy. Amplified TCR beta CDR3 regions derived from RNA transcripts. First-round RT-PCR of the TCR CDR3 relied on the HTBI primer set. From the multiplex PCR reads, TCRdb called clonotypes with MiXCR, one entry per CDR3 protein. The sample consists of 300,000 to 400,000 distinct CDR3 sequences, over 15% of them appearing once. Source material: blood. These TCRs come from a woman in her fifties or sixties with Graves' hyperthyroidism.

The DNA of the CDR3 is TGTGCCATCAGTGAGGGCCGGGGGGGCGAGCAGTACGTC. This codes for CAISEGRGGEQYV. V gene TRBV10-3 combines with J gene TRBJ2-7, with 8 bases fitting TRBD2. The germline CDR1 and CDR2 sequences are ENHRY and SYGVKD. V shed 2 bases, J shed 6 bases, and the junction held 3 bases outside the gene matches. CDR3 length equals 13 residues.

This clonotype occurred a few times. This chain links TRBV3-1 with TRBJ2-3, with 9 nucleotides matching TRBD1. Germline trimming cut 4 bases from V and 3 bases from J; bases unmatched to any gene: 5. CDR1 and CDR2 (germline): LGHDT, YNNKEL (reference sequence). This CDR3 has 15 residues. This CDR3 is CASSPTTGGTDTQYF. CDR3 nucleotides: TGTGCCAGCAGCCCAACGACAGGGGGGACAGATACGCAGTATTTT.

The chain combines TRBV20-1 with TRBJ1-5, with D perhaps TRBD1 (6 bases). V was clipped by 0 bases and J by 3 bases, with 12 bases between them. Germline values: CDR1 DFQATT, CDR2 SNEGSKA (reference sequence). This CDR3 is built from 15 residues. The CDR3 sequence: CSARDPDRPNQPQHF. The CDR3 nucleotides are TGCAGTGCTAGAGACCCCGACAGGCCCAATCAGCCCCAGCATTTT.

This clonotype was observed a handful of times. CDR3 sequence (DNA): TGCAGTGCTAGGACGGTTCGCGCGTCACCCCTCCACTTT. Protein: CSARTVRASPLHF. The chain couples TRBV20-1 to TRBJ1-6; D is uncertain. CDR1 and CDR2 (germline): DFQATT, SNEGSKA (reference sequence). This CDR3 has 13 amino acids. V lost 3 bases and J 10 bases, leaving 13 bases between the germline ends.

The rearrangement joins TRBV2 to TRBJ2-3, with D perhaps matching TRBD2 (7 bases). From germline, CDR1 is SNHLY and CDR2 FYNNEI. The V and J ends lost 6 bases and 1 base respectively, with 14 bases between them. The length of the CDR3 is 15 residues. The CDR3 loop is CASSSGEGGTDTQYF. The CDR3 bases are TGTGCCAGCAGCTCCGGGGAGGGGGGCACAGATACGCAGTATTTT.

The V gene is TRBV5-1, the J gene TRBJ2-3; 8 bases fit TRBD2. This CDR3 is built from 14 residues. In germline, CDR1 is SGHRS, CDR2 YFSETQ. V dropped 4 bases and J dropped 1; count of bases not matched to a gene: 2. CDR3 protein: CASSPGGRTDTQYF. In nucleotides, the CDR3 is TGCGCCAGCAGCCCGGGGGGGCGCACAGATACGCAGTATTTT.

The chain carries TRBV2 and TRBJ2-2; either TRBD1 or TRBD2 may fit D (5 bases each). V lost 9 bases and J 2 bases, leaving 7 bases between the germline ends. The CDR3 sequence is 12 residues long. Germline CDR1 and CDR2: SNHLY and FYNNEI. As DNA, the CDR3 is TGTGCCAGGGGACCAAACACCGGGGAGCTGTTTTTT. Its translation: CARGPNTGELFF.

The V call is TRBV9, the J call TRBJ2-7, with TRBD2 matching over 12 bases. With V trimmed by 3 bases and J by 2 bases, 3 bases remained unmatched. This CDR3 comprises 15 residues. Germline V lookup: CDR1 SGDLS, CDR2 YYNGEE. CDR3 amino acids: CASSAGLAGPYEQYF. CDR3 coding DNA: TGTGCCAGCAGCGCGGGACTAGCGGGTCCCTACGAGCAGTACTTC.

The chain couples TRBV10-3 to TRBJ1-6, with 8 nucleotides matching TRBD1. The germline gives CDR1 ENHRY, CDR2 SYGVKD. This CDR3 contains 15 residues. The trim removed 5 bases at V and 5 bases at J, leaving 5 bases unmatched. The CDR3, as DNA: TGTGCCATCAGTCAGGGGGCCGGGGATAATTCACCCCTCCACTTT. It specifies CAISQGAGDNSPLHF.

This clonotype was counted a few times. This chain joins TRBV10-2 and TRBJ1-1; possible D gene TRBD1, 6 bases. Germline V CDR1 and CDR2: WSHSY, SAAADI. The CDR3 length is 14 residues. The V gene lost 6 bases and the J gene lost 3 bases, with 14 bases spanning the gap. CDR3 nucleotides: TGCGCCAGCAGGAGAGCAGGGGATGACACTGAAGCTTTCTTT. This codes for CASRRAGDDTEAFF.

On this clonotype: Possible read error: a much larger clone is one base away. The chain carries TRBV30 and TRBJ2-7; 14 bases align to TRBD2. The last part of the DNA fits TRBJ2-1 better; the J call may be wrong. This CDR3 comprises 16 residues. Germline V gives CDR1 GTSNPN, CDR2 SVGIG (reference sequence). CDR3 in DNA: TGTGCCTGGGCGAAGGCGGGACTAGCGGGAGCTTACGAGCAGTTCTTC. It yields the protein CAWAKAGLAGAYEQFF.

This clonotype has a count of ten or more. The rearrangement links TRBV6-1 to TRBJ2-1; no definite D call. CDR3 length: 15 amino acids. From germline, CDR1 is MNHNS and CDR2 SASEGT. V lost 10 bases and J 2 bases, leaving 18 bases between the germline ends. The CDR3 sequence is CATKRLQDTYNEQFF. The CDR3 DNA follows: TGTGCCACCAAAAGGCTCCAAGACACCTACAATGAGCAGTTCTTC.

This clonotype came up many times. V gene TRBV6-5 combines with J gene TRBJ2-2, with 8 bases aligning to TRBD1. This CDR3 spans 17 amino acids. Per germline, CDR1 MNHEY and CDR2 SVGAGI. V trimming: 0 bases; J trimming: 1 base; junction bases outside the gene matches: 4. CDR3 bases: TGTGCCAGCAGTTACTCAACAGGGGGATTGAACACCGGGGAGCTGTTTTTT. It specifies CASSYSTGGLNTGELFF.

This clonotype was counted ten times or more. The V call is TRBV3-1, the J call TRBJ1-4, with D possibly being TRBD1 (6 bases). CDR1 is LGHDT, CDR2 YNNKEL, per germline (reference sequence). Trimming stripped 1 base from V and 8 bases from J, with 11 bases between. The CDR3 consists of 14 residues. CDR3 sequence: CASSQAGGGEKLFF. Here the CDR3 DNA reads TGTGCCAGCAGCCAAGCTGGGGGCGGGGAAAAACTGTTTTTT.

A few counts support this clonotype. This CDR3 is CASSVGGQGISNYGYTF. The DNA of the CDR3 is TGTGCCAGCAGCGTAGGGGGACAGGGGATTTCGAACTATGGCTACACCTTC. This sequence joins TRBV9 and TRBJ1-2; 10 nucleotides match TRBD1. Germline CDR1 reads SGDLS; CDR2 reads YYNGEE. This CDR3 is 17 amino acids long. J was trimmed by 2 bases and V by 0 bases; bases with no gene match: 7.

This clonotype came up a few times. This chain joins TRBV24-1 and TRBJ2-7; 7 nucleotides match TRBD1. Germline loops: CDR1 KGHDR, CDR2 SFDVKD. The CDR3 extends over 15 amino acids. The V gene end was trimmed by 3 bases and the J gene end by 4 bases; junction bases not matched to a gene: 8. CDR3: CATSDPATGDYEQYF. CDR3 nucleotides: TGTGCCACCAGTGATCCCGCCACAGGGGATTACGAGCAGTACTTC.

In its sample, this clonotype was seen a few times. The chain has TRBV20-1 and TRBJ2-1; TRBD2 might be the D (6 bases). Looked up from germline, CDR1 is DFQATT and CDR2 is SNEGSKA (reference sequence). The CDR3 totals 15 residues. Trimming stripped 3 bases from V and 5 bases from J, with 17 bases between. The CDR3 loop reads CSASGGQGWHNEQFF. Here the CDR3 DNA reads TGCAGTGCTAGCGGGGGTCAGGGTTGGCACAATGAGCAGTTCTTC.

The chain carries TRBV19 and TRBJ1-6, with 8 positions matching TRBD1. This CDR3 has 16 residues. Per the germline V gene, CDR1 is LNHDA and CDR2 is SQIVND (reference sequence). J gave up 10 bases and V 1 base, and 9 bases lay outside the gene matches. The CDR3 is CASSIGETGANSPLHF. The CDR3, as DNA: TGTGCCAGTAGTATAGGGGAGACAGGGGCGAACTCACCCCTCCACTTT.

This clonotype was detected a few times. The V gene is TRBV20-1, the J gene TRBJ1-6, with 7 bases fitting TRBD1. The germline V gene encodes CDR1 DFQATT and CDR2 SNEGSKA (reference sequence). V shed 2 bases and J 7 bases; nucleotides not matched to a gene: 5. This CDR3 has 14 amino acids. The CDR3 DNA reads as TGCAGTGCTAGAACCGGGACAGCAAATTCACCCCTCCACTTT. This translates into CSARTGTANSPLHF.

In its sample, this clonotype was seen a few times. With a much larger clone just one base away, this may be a read error. V usage is TRBV30 and J usage is TRBJ2-5, with D unclear. V was pared by 3 bases and J by 2 bases, with 7 bases between. Per germline, CDR1 GTSNPN and CDR2 SVGIG (reference sequence). The CDR3 spans 12 residues. The CDR3 bases are TGTGCCTGGAGCGGCCCTCAAGAGACCCAGTACTTC. It codes for CAWSGPQETQYF.

This clonotype was detected only a few times. The V gene is TRBV20-1, the J gene TRBJ2-1, with 10 bases matching TRBD2. Trimming removed 5 bases from V and 9 bases from J; junction bases left unmatched: 7. The CDR3 loop spans 13 amino acids. CDR1 DFQATT and CDR2 SNEGSKA come from the germline V gene (reference sequence). CDR3 in amino acids: CSAFRTSGSEQFF. The CDR3 DNA follows: TGCAGTGCTTTTCGGACTAGCGGCAGTGAGCAGTTCTTC.

V is TRBV28 and J is TRBJ1-5; tentatively, D is TRBD1 (6 bases). The CDR3 extends over 18 amino acids. V was pared by 1 base and J by 2 bases, with 18 bases between. From germline, CDR1 is MDHEN and CDR2 SYDVKM. CDR3 sequence: CASSLSLGAAGGNQPQHF. The CDR3 DNA reads TGTGCCAGCAGTTTATCTTTGGGGGCAGCGGGGGGCAATCAGCCCCAGCATTTT.

The sample holds a few counts of this clonotype. V and J are TRBV7-9 and TRBJ1-1; D not certain. V was pared by 9 bases and J by 0 bases, with 11 bases between. The CDR3 runs to 13 residues. Germline V CDR1 and CDR2: SEHNR, FQNEAQ (reference sequence). The CDR3 sequence is CASKGPMNTEAFF. CDR3 bases: TGTGCCAGTAAGGGCCCGATGAACACTGAAGCTTTCTTT.

This clonotype is a singleton in its sample. V and J are TRBV18 and TRBJ1-3; no firm D call. CDR3 length equals 15 residues. Trimming shortened V by 2 bases and J by 4 bases, and 12 bases separated the two germline ends. Per germline, CDR1 KGHSH and CDR2 LQKENI. The CDR3 region is CASSPTVPSGNTIYF. DNA for the CDR3: TGTGCCAGCTCACCAACGGTACCCTCGGGAAACACCATATATTTT.

This clonotype was recorded at least ten times. V usage is TRBV18 and J usage is TRBJ2-7, with D perhaps matching TRBD1 (6 bases). This CDR3 is 16 amino acids long. V lost 5 bases to trimming and J lost 1 base, with 18 bases between them. Germline V lookup: CDR1 KGHSH, CDR2 LQKENI. This chain's CDR3 is CASSATEGHQSYEQYV. The CDR3 region has the DNA TGTGCCAGCTCAGCAACTGAGGGACACCAGTCCTACGAGCAGTACGTC.

Only a few counts were recorded for this clonotype. This chain uses TRBV15 with TRBJ1-2; D is undetermined. V lost 0 bases, J lost 4 bases, and 12 bases lay in between. The CDR3 loop spans 15 amino acids. Per germline, CDR1 LNHNV and CDR2 YYDKDF (reference sequence). The CDR3 nucleotides read TGTGCCACCAGCAGAGACCTCGGGGTGGTCTATGGCTACACCTTC. Residues: CATSRDLGVVYGYTF.

This clonotype was recorded at least ten times. The chain employs TRBV20-1 and TRBJ2-3; D gene uncertain. V was cut by 6 bases and J by 4 bases, with 11 bases left in between. From germline, CDR1 is DFQATT and CDR2 SNEGSKA (reference sequence). This CDR3 comprises 12 residues. CDR3 amino acids: CSAAGVADTQYF. The CDR3 DNA reads as TGCAGTGCAGCAGGTGTCGCAGATACGCAGTATTTT.

This clonotype appeared a few times. The chain joins TRBV9 to TRBJ2-5, with 11 bases that match TRBD1. Losses at the gene ends were 3 bases for V and 5 bases for J; bases not matched to a gene: 6. Germline V gene lookup returns CDR1 SGDLS and CDR2 YYNGEE. The CDR3 is 15 residues long. CDR3 residues: CASSGGQGAWETQYF. In nucleotides, the CDR3 is TGTGCCAGCAGCGGAGGACAGGGGGCCTGGGAGACCCAGTACTTC.

This clonotype was seen many times. The CDR3 is CASSYGTGGLAALSSYEQYF. In nucleotides, the CDR3 is TGTGCCAGCAGTTACGGGACAGGGGGGCTAGCGGCTTTGAGCTCCTACGAGCAGTACTTC. The J gene is TRBJ2-7, the V gene TRBV6-5, with 11 bases identical to TRBD1. The V gene's germline CDR1 is MNHEY and CDR2 SVGAGI. The J segment lost 0 bases and the V segment lost 2 bases, leaving 15 bases of the junction unmatched. The CDR3 is 20 residues long.